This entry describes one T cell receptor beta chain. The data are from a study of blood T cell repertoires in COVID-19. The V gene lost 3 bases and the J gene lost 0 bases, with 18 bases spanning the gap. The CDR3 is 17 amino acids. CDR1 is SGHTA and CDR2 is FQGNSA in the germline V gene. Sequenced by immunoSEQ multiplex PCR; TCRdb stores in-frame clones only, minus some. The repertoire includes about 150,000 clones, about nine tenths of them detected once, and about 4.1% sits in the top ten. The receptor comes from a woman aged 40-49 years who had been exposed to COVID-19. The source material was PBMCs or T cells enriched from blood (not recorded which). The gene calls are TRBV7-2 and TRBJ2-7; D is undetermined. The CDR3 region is CASSLSALGASSYEQYF. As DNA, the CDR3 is TGTGCCAGCAGCTTGTCAGCATTGGGCGCCAGCTCCTACGAGCAGTACTTC.